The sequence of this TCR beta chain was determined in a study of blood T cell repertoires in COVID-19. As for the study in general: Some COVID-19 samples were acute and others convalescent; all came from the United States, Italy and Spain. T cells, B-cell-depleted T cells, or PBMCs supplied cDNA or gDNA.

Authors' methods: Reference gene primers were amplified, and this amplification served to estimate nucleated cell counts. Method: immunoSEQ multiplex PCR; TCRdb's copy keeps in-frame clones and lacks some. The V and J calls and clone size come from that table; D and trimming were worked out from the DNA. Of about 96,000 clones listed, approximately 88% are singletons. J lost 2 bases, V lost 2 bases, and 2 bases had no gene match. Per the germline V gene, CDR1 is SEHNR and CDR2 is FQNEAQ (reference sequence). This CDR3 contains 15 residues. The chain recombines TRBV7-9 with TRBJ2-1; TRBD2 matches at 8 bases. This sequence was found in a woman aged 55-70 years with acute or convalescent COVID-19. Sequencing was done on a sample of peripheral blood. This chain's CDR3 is CASSLTSGPYNEQFF. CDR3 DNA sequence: TGTGCCAGCAGCTTAACTAGCGGACCCTACAATGAGCAGTTCTTC. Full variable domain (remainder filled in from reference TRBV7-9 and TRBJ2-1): DTGVSQNPRHKITKRGQNVTFRCDPISEHNRLYWYRQTLGQGPEFLTYFQNEAQLEKSRLLSDRFSAERPKGSFSTLEIQRTEQGDSAMYLCASSLTSGPYNEQFFGPGTRLTVL.